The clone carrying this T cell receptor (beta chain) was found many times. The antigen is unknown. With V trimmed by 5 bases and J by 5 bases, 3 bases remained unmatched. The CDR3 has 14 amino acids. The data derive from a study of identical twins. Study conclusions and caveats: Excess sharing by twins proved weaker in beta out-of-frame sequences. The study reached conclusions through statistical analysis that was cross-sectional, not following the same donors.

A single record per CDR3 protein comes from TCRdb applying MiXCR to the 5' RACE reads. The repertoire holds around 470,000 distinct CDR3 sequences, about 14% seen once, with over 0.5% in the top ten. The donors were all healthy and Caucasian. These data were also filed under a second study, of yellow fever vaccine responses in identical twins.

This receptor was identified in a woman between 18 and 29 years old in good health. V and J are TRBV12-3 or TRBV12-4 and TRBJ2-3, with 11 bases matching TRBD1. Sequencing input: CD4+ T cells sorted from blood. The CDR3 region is CASSTGQGEDTQYF. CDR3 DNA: TGTGCCAGCAGTACGGGACAGGGGGAAGATACGCAGTATTTT.